These 14 T cell receptor beta chains were all obtained from the same sample, sequenced in a study of blood T cell repertoires in COVID-19. Clones were read by immunoSEQ multiplex PCR, and TCRdb kept only the in-frame ones, dropping some. The table lists roughly 200,000 clones, roughly 86% of them singletons. The sequencing input was peripheral blood. All receptors derive from a man aged 18-30 years with active or convalescent COVID-19.

This clone showed up just a few times. This chain joins TRBV28 and TRBJ1-2, with 9 bases fitting TRBD1. Germline V gene sequence: CDR1 MDHEN, CDR2 SYDVKM. This CDR3 is 14 amino acids long. With V trimmed by 6 bases and J by 2 bases, 4 bases remained unmatched. The DNA of the CDR3 is TGTGCCAGCAGACGACAGGGGGACAACTATGGCTACACCTTC. It encodes CASRRQGDNYGYTF.

The J gene is TRBJ1-1, the V gene TRBV18; TRBD1 matches 8 bases. Trimming at V came to 5 bases and at J to 1 base, leaving 9 bases not matched to a gene. Germline assignment: CDR1 KGHSH and CDR2 LQKENI. The CDR3 extends over 16 amino acids. CDR3 in amino acids: CASSSTTGVGNTEAFF. The CDR3 nucleotides read TGTGCCAGCTCATCAACGACAGGGGTAGGGAACACTGAAGCTTTCTTT.

Points on this clone: A junction end diverges from the germline sequence, so it may reflect a read error. The chain couples TRBV18 to TRBJ1-4; D ambiguous. Germline V gives CDR1 KGHSH, CDR2 LQKENI. This CDR3 is 15 amino acids long. DNA for the CDR3: TGTGCCAGCTCACCGCCAGGCCCAACCAATGAAAAACTGTTTTTT. The encoded protein is CASSPPGPTNEKLFF.

The genes are TRBV19 and TRBJ1-2; D unclear. With 0 bases removed from V and 3 bases from J, the gap between germline ends came to 8 bases. The CDR3 loop spans 14 amino acids. Germline CDR1 is LNHDA and CDR2 is SQIVND (reference sequence). The CDR3 DNA reads TGTGCCAGTAGTATAGAGGCAGTGGACTATGGCTACACCTTC. Amino acid sequence: CASSIEAVDYGYTF.

The chain recombines TRBV6-6 with TRBJ1-2, with a possible D match to TRBD1 (5 bases). Germline CDR1 and CDR2: MNHNY and SVGAGI (reference sequence). The germline V and J ends were trimmed by 6 bases and 5 bases, with 19 bases remaining between them. CDR3 length: 15 amino acids. Written as DNA, the CDR3 is TGTGCCAGCAGCCTTGCCCCGGACAAGAGTTATGGCTACACCTTC. It specifies CASSLAPDKSYGYTF.

The DNA for the CDR3 is TGTGCCAGCACCCCCCAGGCTGGCATCCCGTCTTATGGCTACACCTTC. Its protein is CASTPQAGIPSYGYTF. This chain links TRBV27 with TRBJ1-2; D ambiguous. With 7 bases removed from V and 5 bases from J, the gap between germline ends came to 23 bases. CDR1 is MNHEY and CDR2 is SMNVEV in the germline V gene (reference sequence). The CDR3 is 16 amino acids.

This sequence joins TRBV30 and TRBJ2-3, with D uncertain. Germline lookup yields CDR1 GTSNPN and CDR2 SVGIG (reference sequence). The V end lost 2 bases, the J end lost 4 bases, and 4 bases lay between the germline ends. This CDR3 region has 11 residues. The CDR3 sequence is CAWSPSDTQYF. CDR3 bases: TGTGCCTGGAGTCCTTCAGATACGCAGTATTTT.

The CDR3 bases are TGCGCCAGCAGCTCGGGACAGGGGATGGGAACTGAAGCTTTCTTT. The encoded protein is CASSSGQGMGTEAFF. The chain couples TRBV5-1 to TRBJ1-1; 10 nucleotides line up with TRBD1. Germline V gene lookup returns CDR1 SGHRS and CDR2 YFSETQ. Trimming at V came to 3 bases and at J to 5 bases, leaving 7 bases not matched to a gene. The CDR3 length is 15 residues.

The V and J genes are TRBV6-5 and TRBJ1-5; 7 nucleotides agree with TRBD1. The CDR3 has 15 amino acids. Per germline, CDR1 MNHEY and CDR2 SVGAGI. The V segment lost 6 bases and the J segment 8 bases; nucleotides outside the gene matches: 13. The CDR3 coding sequence is TGTGCCAGCAGAGAGACAGGGTCGTCATATAAGCCCCAGCATTTT. Protein sequence: CASRETGSSYKPQHF.

The chain is built from TRBV10-3 and TRBJ2-1; TRBD2 matches 8 bases. V lost 10 bases and J lost 0; bases outside the gene matches: 14. The CDR3 covers 17 residues. Germline V CDR1 and CDR2: ENHRY, SYGVKD. In DNA form, the CDR3 reads TGTGCCACGGGTCCGGGAGGGCCTGTGATCTCCTACAATGAGCAGTTCTTC. Its protein is CATGPGGPVISYNEQFF.

This clone was detected only a few times. The chain has TRBV2 and TRBJ2-2; the match to TRBD1 covers 8 bases. Germline V gene data show CDR1 as SNHLY and CDR2 as FYNNEI. With V trimmed by 5 bases and J by 2 bases, 13 bases remained unmatched. There are 18 residues in the CDR3. CDR3 protein: CASSSPLQGEKNTGELFF. The CDR3 DNA follows: TGTGCCAGCAGTAGTCCGTTACAGGGGGAAAAAAACACCGGGGAGCTGTTTTTT.

This chain links TRBV3-1 (or the pseudogene TRBV3-2) with TRBJ2-7; TRBD2 is a possible D gene (5 bases). Germline lookup yields CDR1 LGHDT and CDR2 YNNKEL (reference sequence). V gave up 0 bases and J gave up 2 bases, with 17 bases separating them. CDR3 length: 17 amino acids. The chain's CDR3 is CASSQDQYTRMTYEQYF. As DNA, the CDR3 is TGTGCCAGCAGCCAAGATCAATACACTAGAATGACCTACGAGCAGTACTTC.

The chain has TRBV6-2 or TRBV6-3 and TRBJ2-3; TRBD2 might be the D (5 bases). This CDR3 spans 17 amino acids. V was trimmed by 0 bases and J by 2 bases, leaving 15 bases between them. Germline V gives CDR1 MNHEY, CDR2 SVGEGT. The CDR3 coding sequence is TGTGCCAGCAGTTACTCGATCAGCGGAGAGGTCACAGATACGCAGTATTTT. The encoded protein is CASSYSISGEVTDTQYF.

V and J are TRBV4-1 and TRBJ2-3; 10 positions match TRBD2. This CDR3 is built from 18 residues. V lost 4 bases, J lost 2 bases, and 12 bases stayed unmatched. In germline, CDR1 is MGHRA, CDR2 YSYEKL. CDR3 residues: CASSRRAGGPRDTDTQYF. CDR3 nucleotide sequence: TGCGCCAGCAGCCGCCGAGCGGGAGGGCCTCGCGACACAGATACGCAGTATTTT.